Below, 20 T cell receptor beta chains from the same sample are listed, as sequenced in a study of T cells in Graves' hyperthyroidism and ophthalmopathy. Amplified TCR beta CDR3 regions derived from RNA transcripts. First-round RT-PCR of the TCR CDR3 relied on the HTBI primer set. A single record per CDR3 protein comes from TCRdb applying MiXCR to the multiplex PCR reads. The repertoire consists of about 280,000 distinct CDR3 sequences, with less than 30% occurring once and the leading ten covering about 30%. The sample consisted of blood. These receptors all stem from a man in his forties with Graves' hyperthyroidism that later progressed to Graves' ophthalmopathy.

This clonotype was detected many times. The rearrangement uses TRBV20-1 and TRBJ2-6; the D gene is possibly TRBD2 (5 bases). The V and J ends lost 1 base and 6 bases respectively, with 10 bases between them. CDR1 and CDR2 (germline): DFQATT, SNEGSKA (reference sequence). CDR3 length: 14 residues. Here the CDR3 reads CSARGGHPANVLTF. CDR3 nucleotide sequence: TGCAGTGCTAGAGGAGGGCATCCGGCCAACGTCCTGACTTTC.

At least ten counts were recorded for this clonotype. V gene TRBV5-1 combines with J gene TRBJ2-2; D is possibly TRBD2 (5 bases). Germline V CDR1 and CDR2: SGHRS, YFSETQ. CDR3 length: 17 residues. The V end was cut by 4 bases, the J end by 0 bases, with 16 bases between. CDR3 bases: TGCGCCAGCAGCAGGAGTCCCCTACTAGCGAACACCGGGGAGCTGTTTTTT. Its protein product is CASSRSPLLANTGELFF.

At least ten counts were recorded for this clonotype. The chain uses TRBV3-1 and TRBJ1-5; D is ambiguous. Germline values: CDR1 LGHDT, CDR2 YNNKEL (reference sequence). V lost 1 base to trimming and J lost 7 bases, with 8 bases between them. This CDR3 has 13 amino acids. CDR3: CASSQGARQPQHF. Written as DNA, the CDR3 is TGTGCCAGCAGCCAAGGGGCAAGGCAGCCCCAGCATTTT.

The table lists this clonotype with many counts. V gene TRBV11-2 combines with J gene TRBJ2-5; D is perhaps TRBD1 or TRBD2 (5 bases each). The CDR3 runs to 18 residues. Germline V gives CDR1 SGHAT, CDR2 FQNNGV. V was shortened by 2 bases and J by 10 bases, with 29 bases between the two germline ends. The CDR3 sequence is CASSLLAGTGLEIRVQYF. CDR3 in DNA: TGTGCCAGCAGCTTACTGGCCGGGACCGGCCTGGAAATCCGTGTCCAGTACTTC.

The sample holds many counts of this clonotype. V is TRBV7-9 and J is TRBJ2-5; 10 bases match TRBD2. The CDR3 totals 17 residues. After removal of 5 bases from V and 2 bases from J, the junction contained 11 bases not matched to a gene. Germline values: CDR1 SEHNR, CDR2 FQNEAQ (reference sequence). The CDR3 sequence is CASSPVTGTSEQETQYF. DNA of the CDR3: TGTGCCAGCAGCCCTGTCACCGGGACTAGCGAGCAAGAGACCCAGTACTTC.

The J gene is TRBJ1-5, the V gene TRBV2; D call uncertain. Germline CDR1 and CDR2: SNHLY and FYNNEI. The CDR3 is 12 residues long. With 5 bases removed from V and 5 bases from J, the gap between germline ends came to 7 bases. The CDR3 is CASSLNYQPQHF. In nucleotides, the CDR3 is TGTGCCAGCAGTCTGAATTATCAGCCCCAGCATTTT.

This clonotype was recorded many times. The genes are TRBV11-1 and TRBJ1-1; possibly TRBD1 for D (5 bases). The CDR3 runs 13 residues. V gave up 3 bases and J gave up 4 bases, with 9 bases separating them. Looked up from germline, CDR1 is SGHAT and CDR2 is FQDESV (reference sequence). The CDR3 region has the DNA TGTGCCAGCAGCTTGCAGGGAGGCACTGAAGCTTTCTTT. Its protein product is CASSLQGGTEAFF.

This sequence joins TRBV6-2 or TRBV6-3 and TRBJ2-7; D remains ambiguous. The CDR3 loop spans 19 amino acids. Trimming took off 2 bases at V and 2 bases at J, with 25 bases between the two ends. In germline, CDR1 is MNHEY, CDR2 SVGEGT. The CDR3 sequence: CASSYLVFERVRPTYEQYF. The CDR3 bases are TGTGCCAGCAGTTACCTAGTATTTGAAAGGGTGCGTCCTACCTACGAGCAGTACTTC.

The table lists this clonotype with many counts. The J gene is TRBJ1-1, the V gene TRBV10-3, with 10 nucleotides matching TRBD1. Germline V gene lookup returns CDR1 ENHRY and CDR2 SYGVKD. The CDR3 length is 15 residues. Losses at the gene ends were 9 bases for V and 3 bases for J; bases not matched to a gene: 10. The CDR3 sequence: CAIGTGDARDTEAFF. The DNA for the CDR3 is TGTGCCATTGGGACAGGGGACGCGAGGGACACTGAAGCTTTCTTT.

This clonotype was seen many times. This rearrangement joins TRBV12-3 or TRBV12-4 to TRBJ1-5; TRBD1 might be the D (6 bases). This CDR3 comprises 16 residues. Trimming pared 5 bases from V and 0 bases from J, leaving 14 bases between. The CDR3 loop is CASSRIQGNSNQPQHF. DNA for the CDR3: TGTGCCAGCAGTCGTATACAGGGAAATAGCAATCAGCCCCAGCATTTT.

This clonotype has at least ten counts. A much larger clone sits a single nucleotide away, making a read error possible. V and J are TRBV20-1 and TRBJ1-1; the match to TRBD1 covers 7 bases. Germline loops: CDR1 DFQATT, CDR2 SNEGSKA (reference sequence). J lost 1 base, V lost 7 bases, and 9 bases had no gene match. The CDR3 runs 14 residues. CDR3 sequence: CSDRRQGRNTEAFF. CDR3 sequence (DNA): TGCAGTGATCGACGACAGGGTCGGAACACTGAAGCTTTCTTT.

This clonotype was picked up many times. The chain couples TRBV27 to TRBJ2-7; D remains unclear. This CDR3 is 15 amino acids long. V dropped 0 bases and J dropped 2 bases, with 11 bases sitting between them. Germline CDR1 and CDR2: MNHEY and SMNVEV (reference sequence). The DNA of the CDR3 is TGTGCCAGCAGTTTATCGTCGTTAGGCCCCTACGAGCAGTACTTC. Protein sequence: CASSLSSLGPYEQYF.

This clonotype was seen repeatedly, ten times or more. This chain uses TRBV20-1 with TRBJ2-7, with 10 bases lining up with TRBD2. V lost 5 bases, J lost 3 bases, and 7 bases stayed unmatched. This CDR3 has 14 residues. Looked up from germline, CDR1 is DFQATT and CDR2 is SNEGSKA (reference sequence). The CDR3 reads CSAGQAGGFYEQYF. Written as DNA, the CDR3 is TGCAGTGCTGGGCAAGCGGGAGGGTTCTACGAGCAGTACTTC.

Ten or more counts support this clonotype. This rearrangement joins TRBV12-3 or TRBV12-4 to TRBJ1-2; unclear D gene. With 6 bases removed from V and 6 bases from J, the gap between germline ends came to 14 bases. The CDR3 has 13 amino acids. CDR3 bases: TGTGCCAGCAGCTTCGCCCGGGAAAATGGCTACACCTTC. Amino acids: CASSFARENGYTF.

There are many counts of this clonotype. CDR3 sequence reads: CASSYKGTSGISEQYF. CDR3 DNA: TGTGCCAGCAGTTACAAGGGGACTAGCGGGATTTCCGAGCAGTACTTC. The rearrangement uses TRBV6-5 and TRBJ2-7, with 13 bases lining up with TRBD2. V lost 2 bases to trimming and J lost 6 bases; unmatched junction nucleotides: 7. CDR3 size: 16 residues. Germline CDR1 reads MNHEY; CDR2 reads SVGAGI.

This clonotype was recorded at least ten times. V is TRBV12-3 or TRBV12-4 and J is TRBJ1-1, with D possibly matching TRBD1 (6 bases). The germline V and J ends were trimmed by 5 bases and 2 bases, with 9 bases remaining between them. CDR3 length equals 13 residues. CDR3 coding DNA: TGTGCCAGCAGTGGACAGCGCAACACTGAAGCTTTCTTT. It translates to CASSGQRNTEAFF.

This clonotype was recorded at least ten times. The chain recombines TRBV12-3 or TRBV12-4 with TRBJ2-7, with no clear D. V lost 3 bases and J 4 bases, leaving 10 bases between the germline ends. This CDR3 has 13 amino acids. Here the CDR3 reads CASSFGLHYEQYF. Written as DNA, the CDR3 is TGTGCCAGCAGTTTTGGGCTTCATTACGAGCAGTACTTC.

CDR3 sequence reads: CASSYSDSRRYTF. The DNA for the CDR3 is TGTGCCAGCAGTTATTCGGATTCGAGGCGCTACACCTTC. This sequence joins TRBV6-2 or TRBV6-3 and TRBJ1-2; D ambiguous. Germline V gives CDR1 MNHEY, CDR2 SVGEGT. The CDR3 consists of 13 residues. The germline V and J ends were trimmed by 3 bases and 9 bases, with 14 bases remaining between them.

This clonotype has ten or more counts. This chain connects TRBV12-3 or TRBV12-4 to TRBJ2-5; D uncertain. V was shortened by 6 bases and J by 2 bases, with 10 bases between the two germline ends. The CDR3 consists of 13 residues. CDR3 in DNA: TGTGCCAGCAGAAGACTGCTTCAAGAGACCCAGTACTTC. This gives the protein CASRRLLQETQYF.

The table lists this clonotype with many counts. The rearrangement uses TRBV12-3 or TRBV12-4 and TRBJ2-5; TRBD1 matches at 9 bases. This CDR3 region has 15 residues. Trimming took 4 bases from V and 5 from J; bases not matched to a gene: 8. CDR3 DNA sequence: TGTGCCAGCAGTTGGTACAGGGGGCGAGGGGAGACCCAGTACTTC. Amino acid sequence: CASSWYRGRGETQYF.